The 27 T cell receptor beta chains below come from one sample, sequenced in a study of lymphopenia after photon versus proton radiotherapy. Generated by immunoSEQ multiplex PCR, the TCRdb table keeps only in-frame clones and is missing some. The sample has approximately 25,000 clones, 82% seen once. Here the sequenced sample was peripheral blood, taken from a patient treated with proton-based radiotherapy. The receptors shown here come from a woman aged 70-85 years with pancreatic cancer.

The V gene is TRBV19, the J gene TRBJ1-5; D is uncertain. The germline V gene has CDR1 LNHDA and CDR2 SQIVND (reference sequence). The CDR3 sequence is 12 residues long. Trimming stripped 3 bases from V and 7 bases from J, with 7 bases between. The CDR3 sequence: CASSMLGQPQHF. CDR3 bases: TGTGCCAGTAGTATGTTAGGACAGCCCCAGCATTTT.

In its sample, this clone ranks as medium-sized. The V call is TRBV28, the J call TRBJ2-4; 10 bases match TRBD1. The CDR3 has 14 residues. The J segment lost 9 bases and the V segment lost 8 bases, leaving 10 bases of the junction unmatched. Germline loops: CDR1 MDHEN, CDR2 SYDVKM. CDR3: CASDPGQGTAIQYF. The DNA for the CDR3 is TGTGCCAGCGATCCGGGACAGGGGACTGCCATTCAGTACTTC.

The rearrangement links TRBV6-5 to TRBJ2-5; D uncertain. CDR1 is MNHEY, CDR2 SVGAGI, per germline. The CDR3 sequence is 15 residues long. The germline V and J ends were trimmed by 2 bases and 2 bases, with 12 bases remaining between them. DNA of the CDR3: TGTGCCAGCAGTTACGTCGGGCCTGCGCAAGAGACCCAGTACTTC. It translates to CASSYVGPAQETQYF.

This chain joins TRBV7-9 and TRBJ2-1, with no clear D. This CDR3 spans 13 amino acids. V lost 2 bases and J 9 bases, leaving 11 bases between the germline ends. CDR1 and CDR2 from the germline V gene are SEHNR and FQNEAQ (reference sequence). The CDR3 sequence is CASSLLEIGEQFF. The CDR3 nucleotides are TGTGCCAGCAGCTTACTAGAAATCGGTGAGCAGTTCTTC.

J is TRBJ2-6 and V is TRBV9; tentative D call: TRBD2 (7 bases). CDR1 and CDR2 from the germline V gene are SGDLS and YYNGEE. Between the trimmed V and J ends, which lost 3 bases and 1 base, there was a span of 23 bases. This CDR3 spans 20 amino acids. As DNA, the CDR3 is TGTGCCAGCAGCGCACGTAGGGAGGGGGAATTTAGATCTGGGGCCAACGTCCTGACTTTC. Protein sequence: CASSARREGEFRSGANVLTF.

This sequence joins TRBV6-5 and TRBJ2-7; 7 bases are a match to TRBD1. The CDR3 is made up of 13 amino acids. Germline V lookup: CDR1 MNHEY, CDR2 SVGAGI. Unmatched junction bases numbered 2, after V lost 3 bases and J lost 3 bases. CDR3 in DNA: TGTGCCAGCAGTTATAACAGGGGCTACGAGCAGTACTTC. Its protein is CASSYNRGYEQYF.

Only one count was recorded for this clone. This sequence joins TRBV7-3 and TRBJ2-5; the D gene is possibly TRBD2 (6 bases). The germline gives CDR1 SGHTA, CDR2 FQGTGA. The V gene lost 5 bases and the J gene lost 5 bases, with 21 bases spanning the gap. CDR3 length: 16 residues. CDR3 loop: CASSQSGGGVRETQYF. CDR3 coding DNA: TGTGCCAGCAGCCAGAGCGGAGGCGGGGTCCGGGAGACCCAGTACTTC. Drawing the rest from reference TRBV7-3 and TRBJ2-5, the complete variable domain is GAGVSQTPSNKVTEKGKYVELRCDPISGHTALYWYRQSLGQGPEFLIYFQGTGAADDSGLPNDRFFAVRPEGSVSTLKIQRTERGDSAVYLCASSQSGGGVRETQYFGPGTRLLVL.

The chain couples TRBV27 to TRBJ1-1, with D perhaps matching TRBD1 (5 bases). V was pared by 6 bases and J by 7 bases, with 24 bases between. The CDR3 is 16 residues long. The V gene's germline CDR1 is MNHEY and CDR2 SMNVEV (reference sequence). Written as DNA, the CDR3 is TGTGCCAGCAGGCCGGTGGGGCGGACCTCGAAGGATGAAGCTTTCTTT. Protein product: CASRPVGRTSKDEAFF.

This chain connects TRBV19 to TRBJ2-2; TRBD1 might be the D (5 bases). This CDR3 contains 14 residues. Trimming stripped 3 bases from V and 4 bases from J, with 9 bases between. Germline assignment: CDR1 LNHDA and CDR2 SQIVND (reference sequence). As DNA, the CDR3 is TGTGCCAGTAGTATCTCCCAGGGCACCGGGGAGCTGTTTTTT. Residues: CASSISQGTGELFF.

The V call is TRBV10-3, the J call TRBJ2-7; 7 nucleotides agree with TRBD2. Germline V CDR1 and CDR2: ENHRY, SYGVKD. With 10 bases clipped from V and 6 bases from J, the junction kept 12 bases outside the gene matches. The CDR3 length is 13 residues. The CDR3 DNA follows: TGTGCCAACTCCAGAGATAGCGGGTCCGAGCAGTACTTC. Amino acids: CANSRDSGSEQYF.

This chain joins TRBV29-1 and TRBJ1-1, with TRBD1 as a possible D gene (6 bases). The V end lost 7 bases, the J end lost 1 base, and 13 bases lay between the germline ends. This CDR3 is 13 amino acids long. Germline CDR1 reads SQVTM; CDR2 reads ANQGSEA. CDR3 amino acids: CSGHREGNTEAFF. The CDR3 bases are TGCAGCGGACACAGGGAGGGGAACACTGAAGCTTTCTTT.

The chain links TRBV7-3 to TRBJ2-6, with D possibly being TRBD2 (5 bases). The germline V and J ends were trimmed by 5 bases and 5 bases, with 22 bases remaining between them. The CDR3 has 18 residues. CDR1 is SGHTA and CDR2 is FQGTGA in the germline V gene. CDR3 coding DNA: TGTGCCAGCAGCCGGACTGTACGCTTACAAAGTCGGGCCAACGTCCTGACTTTC. This translates into CASSRTVRLQSRANVLTF.

The gene calls are TRBV4-3 and TRBJ2-2; 9 nucleotides line up with TRBD2. V shed 0 bases and J 6 bases; nucleotides not matched to a gene: 11. CDR1 LGHNA and CDR2 YSLEER come from the germline V gene. The CDR3 consists of 18 residues. CDR3 DNA: TGCGCCAGCAGCCAAGAATGGACTAGCGCCTCCAGGGCCGGGGAGCTGTTTTTT. Translation gives CASSQEWTSASRAGELFF.

This clone was recorded once. Other DNA sequences of this sample code for an identical CDR3. This chain uses TRBV9 with TRBJ2-3; D gene unclear. V dropped 3 bases and J dropped 3 bases, with 11 bases sitting between them. CDR3 size: 14 residues. Germline V lookup: CDR1 SGDLS, CDR2 YYNGEE. In DNA, the CDR3 is TGTGCCAGCAGCGCGCATCTAATTACAGATACGCAGTATTTT. Protein product: CASSAHLITDTQYF.

The genes are TRBV2 and TRBJ1-2, with TRBD1 matching over 7 bases. Trimming removed 4 bases from V and 2 bases from J; junction bases left unmatched: 4. The CDR3 has 14 residues. Germline values: CDR1 SNHLY, CDR2 FYNNEI. The CDR3 DNA sequence: TGTGCCAGCAGTGGATTACAGGGGAACTATGGCTACACCTTC. Translated: CASSGLQGNYGYTF.

The chain has TRBV30 and TRBJ2-7, with TRBD2 identical over 9 bases. The CDR3 runs 14 residues. The germline V gene encodes CDR1 GTSNPN and CDR2 SVGIG (reference sequence). Trimming cost V 5 bases and J 0 bases; bases outside gene matches: 5. DNA for the CDR3: TGTGCCTGGGATGCTAGCGGGAACTCCTACGAGCAGTACTTC. Its translation is CAWDASGNSYEQYF.

In its sample, this clone was seen a few times. The chain links TRBV7-2 to TRBJ2-1; TRBD2 matches at 10 bases. Looked up from germline, CDR1 is SGHTA and CDR2 is FQGNSA. V dropped 4 bases and J dropped 12; count of bases not matched to a gene: 12. The CDR3 contains 15 residues. The CDR3 region has the DNA TGTGCCAGCAGCTCTACGGGACTAGCGAGGAAAGGGCAGTTCTTC. It translates to CASSSTGLARKGQFF. The entire variable domain, with the rest obtained from reference TRBV7-2 and TRBJ2-1, is as follows: GAGVSQSPSNKVTEKGKDVELRCDPISGHTALYWYRQSLGQGLEFLIYFQGNSAPDKSGLPSDRFSAERTGGSVSTLTIQRTQQEDSAVYLCASSSTGLARKGQFFGPGTRLTVL.

The count of this clone is one. The CDR3 sequence: CASSPGHRQETQYF. Written as DNA, the CDR3 is TGTGCCAGCAGCCCGGGACACCGGCAAGAGACCCAGTACTTC. The J gene is TRBJ2-5, the V gene TRBV7-2; perhaps TRBD1 as D (6 bases). The CDR3 sequence is 14 residues long. The germline V and J ends were trimmed by 5 bases and 2 bases, with 12 bases remaining between them. In germline, CDR1 is SGHTA, CDR2 FQGNSA.

The chain combines TRBV19 with TRBJ2-1, with TRBD2 matching 12 bases. CDR3 length: 16 amino acids. The germline V gene has CDR1 LNHDA and CDR2 SQIVND (reference sequence). The ends lost 5 bases at V and 2 bases at J; junction bases unmatched: 4. In DNA, the CDR3 is TGTGCCAGTAGTGCCACTAGCGGGAGGACCTACAATGAGCAGTTCTTC. Translation: CASSATSGRTYNEQFF.

This chain uses TRBV28 with TRBJ2-6; no clear D gene. V dropped 6 bases and J dropped 1 base, with 7 bases sitting between them. CDR1 and CDR2 (germline): MDHEN, SYDVKM. The CDR3 is made up of 14 amino acids. The CDR3 region is CASSPQSGANVLTF. In DNA, the CDR3 is TGTGCCAGCAGCCCCCAATCTGGGGCCAACGTCCTGACTTTC. The whole variable domain, filled in from reference TRBV28 and TRBJ2-6, reads DVKVTQSSRYLVKRTGEKVFLECVQDMDHENMFWYRQDPGLGLRLIYFSYDVKMKEKGDIPEGYSVSREKKERFSLILESASTNQTSMYLCASSPQSGANVLTFGAGSRLTVL.

The rearrangement uses TRBV27 and TRBJ1-5; 7 positions match TRBD1. Germline assignment: CDR1 MNHEY and CDR2 SMNVEV (reference sequence). Trimming took 0 bases from V and 4 from J; bases not matched to a gene: 6. CDR3 length: 16 residues. The CDR3 is CASSLSAGGGNQPQHF. The CDR3 DNA follows: TGTGCCAGCAGTTTATCTGCAGGGGGAGGGAATCAGCCCCAGCATTTT.

The genes are TRBV30 and TRBJ1-1; 7 bases fit TRBD1. Germline assignment: CDR1 GTSNPN and CDR2 SVGIG (reference sequence). The V and J ends lost 2 bases and 1 base, in that order; junction bases with no gene match: 1. The CDR3 loop spans 13 amino acids. In DNA, the CDR3 is TGTGCCTGGAGTCGGGACAGGAACACTGAAGCTTTCTTT. Protein product: CAWSRDRNTEAFF.

This chain joins TRBV7-9 and TRBJ1-5; D not certain. CDR3 length equals 13 residues. V was shortened by 0 bases and J by 4 bases, with 4 bases between the two germline ends. Per the germline V gene, CDR1 is SEHNR and CDR2 is FQNEAQ (reference sequence). DNA for the CDR3: TGTGCCAGCAGCTTAGCGCCGAATCAGCCCCAGCATTTT. It specifies CASSLAPNQPQHF. Full variable domain (missing parts from reference TRBV7-9 and TRBJ1-5): DTGVSQNPRHKITKRGQNVTFRCDPISEHNRLYWYRQTLGQGPEFLTYFQNEAQLEKSRLLSDRFSAERPKGSFSTLEIQRTEQGDSAMYLCASSLAPNQPQHFGDGTRLSIL.

The chain joins TRBV28 to TRBJ2-3; TRBD1 aligns across 11 bases. Trimming cost V 5 bases and J 2 bases; bases outside gene matches: 9. The CDR3 has 17 residues. CDR1 is MDHEN, CDR2 SYDVKM, per germline. CDR3 sequence reads: CASSGPGTGGYTDTQYF. The DNA for the CDR3 is TGTGCCAGCAGTGGCCCCGGGACAGGGGGTTACACAGATACGCAGTATTTT.

The CDR3 nucleotides are TGTGCCATCAGTGAGTCATATAAGGCAGATACGCAGTATTTT. It yields the protein CAISESYKADTQYF. This sequence joins TRBV10-3 and TRBJ2-3, with D hard to call. V shed 0 bases and J shed 4 bases, with 8 bases lying between them. Germline CDR1 ENHRY, CDR2 SYGVKD. The CDR3 is made up of 14 amino acids.

DNA for the CDR3: TGTGCCAGCAGTTTCGAGGGGAACTATGGCTACACCTTC. Translated, it gives CASSFEGNYGYTF. The chain recombines TRBV27 with TRBJ1-2; perhaps TRBD1 as D (5 bases). The germline V gene has CDR1 MNHEY and CDR2 SMNVEV (reference sequence). The V gene lost 3 bases and the J gene lost 2 bases, with 7 bases spanning the gap. This CDR3 comprises 13 residues.

This clone was recorded only once. This chain links TRBV6-1 with TRBJ2-7; TRBD2 matches at 8 bases. CDR1 and CDR2 (germline): MNHNS, SASEGT. Germline trimming cut 2 bases from V and 3 bases from J; bases unmatched to any gene: 6. The CDR3 spans 15 residues. Here the CDR3 reads CASSESPAGDYEQYF. Here the CDR3 DNA reads TGTGCCAGCAGTGAAAGCCCAGCGGGGGACTACGAGCAGTACTTC.